This T cell receptor (beta chain) was sequenced during a study of chemoradiotherapy in HPV16-positive cancers. The wider study: Candidate HPV-specific T-cell clones and common TCR motifs came from functional assays in a couple of HPV16-positive patients. Study-wide points: Better recurrence-free survival went with HPV-responsive T-cell expansion in HPV16-positive patients. Non-HPV-specific T cells did not expand in tumors during treatment, whereas candidate HPV-specific clones and E7-related motifs did. Functional assays defining HPV-specific T cells used only a couple of HPV16-positive patients.

A word on this clone: Its antigen remains unidentified.

The trim removed 4 bases at V and 0 bases at J, leaving 3 bases unmatched. Per the germline V gene, CDR1 is KGHSH and CDR2 is LQKENI. CDR3 length equals 16 residues. The protocol was immunoSEQ multiplex PCR, while the TCRdb copy is restricted to in-frame clones and leaves out a portion. Of nearly 9,000 clones listed, 70% to 90% are singletons. The material was tumor tissue, obtained from a patient who underwent chemoradiotherapy. This sequence was found in a human donor with HPV-associated anogenital cancer. This chain uses TRBV18 with TRBJ2-1; TRBD1 aligns across 10 bases. The CDR3 region is CASSLRTGGSYNEQFF. In DNA, the CDR3 is TGTGCCAGCTCACTCCGGACAGGGGGCTCCTACAATGAGCAGTTCTTC.